A single sample is the source of the 31 T cell receptor beta chains below, sequenced in a study of cytomegalovirus exposure and HLA in healthy donors. PCR employed 60 Vbeta and 13 Jbeta primers. Repertoires were generated with immunoSEQ multiplex PCR, while TCRdb's copy carries only in-frame clones and drops some. The sample yields 87,000 or so clones, 64% seen once. Sequencing was done on a sample of PBMCs. The source is a man between 60 and 75 years old in good health and CMV-seronegative.

This clone showed up just once. The CDR3 DNA follows: TGTGCCAGCAGCTTGGCCAGGGTGAACACTGAAGCTTTCTTT. It translates to CASSLARVNTEAFF. This sequence joins TRBV5-6 and TRBJ1-1, with a possible D match to TRBD1 (5 bases). The CDR3 has 14 amino acids. V was cut by 0 bases and J by 0 bases, with 6 bases left in between. The germline gives CDR1 SGHDT, CDR2 YYEEEE.

For this clone: The CDR3 ends on some other residue instead of the conserved phenylalanine or tryptophan, so this is likely a read error. It is unclear where the CDR3 begins or ends on the DNA, so no DNA is shown, and the CDR3 is as TCRdb lists it. V and J are TRBV11-2 and TRBJ1-1. From germline, CDR1 is SGHAT and CDR2 FQNNGV. The CDR3 spans 11 amino acids, including both terminal residues. This chain's CDR3 is CASSLGGEEAL.

This clone was found many times. This rearrangement joins TRBV5-5 to TRBJ1-1; D gene unclear. This CDR3 has 11 amino acids. The germline gives CDR1 SGHKS, CDR2 YYEKEE (reference sequence). V lost 4 bases, J lost 2 bases, and 3 bases lay in between. The CDR3 spells CASSHNTEAFF. The CDR3 region has the DNA TGTGCCAGCAGCCATAACACTGAAGCTTTCTTT.

The V gene is TRBV7-9, the J gene TRBJ1-4, with D tentatively TRBD1 (6 bases). Trimming took 4 bases from V and 4 from J, leaving 19 bases between them. The CDR3 is 17 residues long. Germline V gives CDR1 SEHNR, CDR2 FQNEAQ (reference sequence). CDR3 loop: CASSSDSLVAYNEKLFF. DNA of the CDR3: TGTGCCAGCAGCTCGGACAGTCTGGTCGCGTATAATGAAAAACTGTTTTTT.

The chain combines TRBV2 with TRBJ1-6, with 7 bases aligning to TRBD1. From germline, CDR1 is SNHLY and CDR2 FYNNEI. V dropped 3 bases and J dropped 10; count of bases not matched to a gene: 6. The CDR3 runs 14 residues. The CDR3, as DNA: TGTGCCAGCAGTGACGGGACAGACGCATCACCCCTCCACTTT. Its protein product is CASSDGTDASPLHF.

In regard to this clone: The junction shows a germline mismatch at one end, possibly a read error. This chain links TRBV28 with TRBJ1-5; tentative D call: TRBD1 (6 bases). The CDR3 loop spans 13 amino acids. CDR1 and CDR2 from the germline V gene are MDHEN and SYDVKM. The CDR3 sequence is CAGREQGNQPQHF. CDR3 coding DNA: TGTGCCGGCAGAGAACAGGGTAATCAGCCCCAGCATTTT.

This clone showed up just once. For the CDR3, the DNA is TGTGCCAGCAAGTTAGCGGGGGGGAGCACAGATACGCAGTATTTT. It codes for CASKLAGGSTDTQYF. V gene TRBV14 combines with J gene TRBJ2-3; 11 bases fit TRBD2. Unmatched junction bases numbered 3, after V lost 7 bases and J lost 0 bases. Germline assignment: CDR1 SGHDN and CDR2 FVKESK. CDR3 length equals 15 residues.

This clone was found a few times. The chain carries TRBV6-5 and TRBJ1-1; 7 bases match TRBD1. Trimming at V came to 4 bases and at J to 4 bases, leaving 6 bases not matched to a gene. The CDR3 runs to 14 residues. CDR1 and CDR2 from the germline V gene are MNHEY and SVGAGI. DNA for the CDR3: TGTGCCAGCAGTTTCGACAGGGAGGCCACTGAAGCTTTCTTT. Translation gives CASSFDREATEAFF.

This clone was detected a few times. J is TRBJ1-4 and V is TRBV30, with D hard to call. Trimming took 3 bases from V and 0 from J, leaving 8 bases between them. Germline values: CDR1 GTSNPN, CDR2 SVGIG (reference sequence). The CDR3 loop spans 14 amino acids. CDR3 loop: CAWSRDTTNEKLFF. The CDR3 region has the DNA TGTGCCTGGAGCCGGGATACAACTAATGAAAAACTGTTTTTT.

This clone has a count of ten or more. V and J are TRBV7-6 and TRBJ2-7, with D perhaps matching TRBD2 (5 bases). Germline CDR1 and CDR2: SGHVS and FNYEAQ. CDR3 length equals 13 residues. The V and J ends lost 8 bases and 2 bases respectively, with 13 bases between them. Here the CDR3 DNA reads TGTGCCAGCCAAGGAGGTGGGGCCTACGAGCAGTACTTC. Its translation is CASQGGGAYEQYF. Full variable domain (remainder filled in from reference TRBV7-6 and TRBJ2-7): GAGVSQSPRYKVTKRGQDVALRCDPISGHVSLYWYRQALGQGPEFLTYFNYEAQQDKSGLPNDRFSAERPEGSISTLTIQRTEQRDSAMYRCASQGGGAYEQYFGPGTRLTVT.

The chain joins TRBV10-3 to TRBJ2-7; no reliable D call. Per the germline V gene, CDR1 is ENHRY and CDR2 is SYGVKD. V was pared by 8 bases and J by 0 bases, with 8 bases between. The CDR3 consists of 12 residues. CDR3 DNA sequence: TGTGCCATCGGCTACAGCTCCTACGAGCAGTACTTC. It translates to CAIGYSSYEQYF.

J is TRBJ2-5 and V is TRBV11-3; 7 bases align to TRBD1. The V gene end was trimmed by 1 base and the J gene end by 5 bases; junction bases not matched to a gene: 1. The germline V gene encodes CDR1 SGHNT and CDR2 YENEEA. The CDR3 runs to 13 residues. Written as DNA, the CDR3 is TGTGCCAGCAGCTTAGTCAGGGGGGAGACCCAGTACTTC. It translates to CASSLVRGETQYF.

This chain connects TRBV5-1 to TRBJ1-4, with D possibly matching TRBD1 (5 bases). This CDR3 has 15 amino acids. With 0 bases removed from V and 2 bases from J, the gap between germline ends came to 8 bases. Germline assignment: CDR1 SGHRS and CDR2 YFSETQ. CDR3 bases: TGCGCCAGCAGCTTGGAGGGGTTGACTAATGAAAAACTGTTTTTT. Amino acids: CASSLEGLTNEKLFF.

This clone was counted only a few times. The gene calls are TRBV29-1 and TRBJ2-7; 7 nucleotides line up with TRBD1. The CDR3 is 11 amino acids. Per germline, CDR1 SQVTM and CDR2 ANQGSEA. CDR3 sequence: CSVGTAYEQYF. CDR3 bases: TGCAGTGTCGGGACAGCCTACGAGCAGTACTTC.

This chain uses TRBV11-2 with TRBJ2-7, with a tentative D call TRBD1 (7 bases). The length of the CDR3 is 14 residues. Germline V lookup: CDR1 SGHAT, CDR2 FQNNGV. Deletions cut 6 bases from V and 0 bases from J, with 12 bases between. Here the CDR3 reads CASRRGDSSYEQYF. DNA of the CDR3: TGTGCCAGCAGACGCGGGGACAGCTCCTACGAGCAGTACTTC.

The J gene is TRBJ2-7, the V gene TRBV5-1; TRBD2 matches 11 bases. V lost 3 bases and J lost 0; bases outside the gene matches: 17. The germline V gene encodes CDR1 SGHRS and CDR2 YFSETQ. The CDR3 loop spans 20 amino acids. As DNA, the CDR3 is TGCGCCAGCAGCTCTATCCCGTTTAGCGGGAGGGCCCAAGTCTCCTACGAGCAGTACTTC. Amino acid sequence: CASSSIPFSGRAQVSYEQYF.

This clone was detected a few times. The chain carries TRBV5-5 and TRBJ2-3; D is perhaps TRBD1 (6 bases). The germline V gene has CDR1 SGHKS and CDR2 YYEKEE (reference sequence). The CDR3 is 17 residues long. V was trimmed by 4 bases and J by 0 bases, leaving 18 bases between them. The CDR3 nucleotides are TGTGCCAGCAGCCGAAAAACAGGACAGCAAAGCACAGATACGCAGTATTTT. Amino acid sequence: CASSRKTGQQSTDTQYF.

This chain connects TRBV11-2 to TRBJ1-6; D gene uncertain. Trimming pared 3 bases from V and 7 bases from J, leaving 13 bases between. CDR3 size: 15 residues. The germline gives CDR1 SGHAT, CDR2 FQNNGV. DNA of the CDR3: TGTGCCAGCAGCTTTGGGCTTGCGGGCAATTCACCCCTCCACTTT. It encodes CASSFGLAGNSPLHF.

The chain uses TRBV9 and TRBJ2-4; 11 bases map to TRBD1. V trimming: 2 bases; J trimming: 0 bases; junction bases outside the gene matches: 10. The CDR3 length is 19 residues. Per the germline V gene, CDR1 is SGDLS and CDR2 is YYNGEE. Here the CDR3 reads CASSVEGTGGVGAKNIQYF. CDR3 nucleotides: TGTGCCAGCAGCGTCGAAGGGACAGGGGGAGTAGGAGCCAAAAACATTCAGTACTTC.

This sequence joins TRBV28 and TRBJ2-1; 7 bases fit TRBD1. CDR1 MDHEN and CDR2 SYDVKM come from the germline V gene. The CDR3 extends over 13 amino acids. Trimming removed 7 bases from V and 5 bases from J; junction bases left unmatched: 5. CDR3 protein: CASTQDRNNEQFF. In DNA form, the CDR3 reads TGTGCCAGCACCCAGGACAGGAACAATGAGCAGTTCTTC.

V and J are TRBV5-1 and TRBJ2-1, with 7 bases fitting TRBD2. This CDR3 is 14 amino acids long. J gave up 9 bases and V 7 bases, and 13 bases lay outside the gene matches. Germline CDR1 reads SGHRS; CDR2 reads YFSETQ. The CDR3: CASRGTNFEFEQFF. The CDR3 DNA follows: TGCGCCAGCCGAGGGACTAATTTTGAGTTTGAGCAGTTCTTC.

The chain links TRBV9 to TRBJ2-3; TRBD1 matches at 9 bases. From germline, CDR1 is SGDLS and CDR2 YYNGEE. V lost 4 bases, J lost 6 bases, and 9 bases stayed unmatched. The CDR3 length is 15 residues. CDR3 nucleotides: TGTGCCAGCAGCTCCCGGGACAGGGTTATCGATACGCAGTATTTT. It specifies CASSSRDRVIDTQYF.

The CDR3 spells CASTTGGNEQFF. The DNA of the CDR3 is TGTGCCAGCACCACAGGGGGCAATGAGCAGTTCTTC. The chain uses TRBV5-4 and TRBJ2-1; TRBD1 matches 8 bases. The CDR3 has 12 amino acids. Germline lookup yields CDR1 SGHNT and CDR2 YYREEE (reference sequence). After removal of 6 bases from V and 6 bases from J, the junction contained 2 bases not matched to a gene.

The chain employs TRBV6-5 and TRBJ1-2; 7 positions match TRBD1. Germline loops: CDR1 MNHEY, CDR2 SVGAGI. V lost 2 bases, J lost 7 bases, and 7 bases stayed unmatched. This CDR3 contains 14 residues. The CDR3 sequence: CASSYRQGRSGYTF. The CDR3 DNA is TGTGCCAGCAGTTACCGACAGGGAAGGAGTGGCTACACCTTC.

This chain joins TRBV6-1 and TRBJ1-5; maybe TRBD1 (6 bases). Trimming shortened V by 2 bases and J by 6 bases, and 8 bases separated the two germline ends. Germline values: CDR1 MNHNS, CDR2 SASEGT. The CDR3 consists of 13 residues. The CDR3 nucleotides read TGTGCCAGCAGTGAAATCAGGGGTCAGCCCCAGCATTTT. Translating gives CASSEIRGQPQHF.

CDR3 residues: CASSEVAGGTQYF. CDR3 DNA sequence: TGTGCCAGCAGTGAAGTAGCGGGAGGTACGCAGTATTTT. The V and J genes are TRBV2 and TRBJ2-3, with 10 bases matching TRBD2. CDR1 is SNHLY and CDR2 is FYNNEI in the germline V gene. V was pared by 1 base and J by 8 bases, with 0 bases of the junction left unmatched. This CDR3 region has 13 residues.

The table lists this clone with a count of one. The CDR3 reads CAISEPDRGFGYTF. The DNA of the CDR3 is TGTGCCATCAGTGAGCCGGACAGGGGATTTGGCTACACCTTC. This sequence joins TRBV10-3 and TRBJ1-2, with 9 nucleotides matching TRBD1. Germline V gene lookup returns CDR1 ENHRY and CDR2 SYGVKD. With 2 bases clipped from V and 7 bases from J, the junction kept 5 bases outside the gene matches. This CDR3 comprises 14 residues.

The V gene is TRBV2, the J gene TRBJ2-3; 8 bases agree with TRBD2. There are 15 residues in the CDR3. CDR1 is SNHLY, CDR2 FYNNEI, per germline. Trimming cost V 3 bases and J 2 bases; bases outside gene matches: 4. CDR3 DNA: TGTGCCAGCAGTGAGAGGCGGGAGGACACAGATACGCAGTATTTT. Translation gives CASSERREDTDTQYF.

A single count supports this clone. The chain joins TRBV6-6 to TRBJ2-1; TRBD1 matches 11 bases. Unmatched junction bases numbered 8, after V lost 5 bases and J lost 8 bases. The CDR3 sequence is 15 residues long. Germline V CDR1 and CDR2: MNHNY, SVGAGI (reference sequence). The CDR3 is CASSRPGQGVYEQFF. DNA of the CDR3: TGTGCCAGCAGTCGCCCGGGACAGGGGGTCTATGAGCAGTTCTTC.

This clone is termed medium-sized. CDR3 bases: TGCGCCAGCAGCTTCGCCGGAGGGCTAGATGGCTACACCTTC. This gives the protein CASSFAGGLDGYTF. This chain connects TRBV5-1 to TRBJ1-2; D remains ambiguous. The V gene lost 2 bases and the J gene lost 6 bases, with 14 bases spanning the gap. CDR1 is SGHRS, CDR2 YFSETQ, per germline. The CDR3 covers 14 residues.

V usage is TRBV7-9 and J usage is TRBJ2-1; TRBD2 matches 8 bases. Germline CDR1 is SEHNR and CDR2 is FQNEAQ (reference sequence). Trimming removed 2 bases from V and 2 bases from J; junction bases left unmatched: 5. The CDR3 sequence is 16 residues long. CDR3: CASSLYGGRPYNEQFF. The CDR3 DNA reads as TGTGCCAGCAGCTTATACGGCGGGAGGCCCTACAATGAGCAGTTCTTC.